The 32 T cell receptor beta chains presented below share a single source sample, sequenced in a study of blood T cell repertoires in COVID-19. TCRdb's table, derived via immunoSEQ multiplex PCR, lists solely in-frame clones and lacks some. The profile shows 55,000 to 85,000 clones, roughly 86% of them singletons. The sequenced material came from peripheral blood. Every receptor here comes from a woman between 70 and 85 years old with acute or convalescent COVID-19.

The rearrangement links TRBV21-1 to TRBJ1-2; the table assigns TRBD1, which was not confirmed against the DNA. TRBV21-1 is a listed pseudogene. There are 17 residues in the CDR3. CDR3 residues: CASSNLPTGHKDYGYTF. CDR3 bases: TGTGCCAGCAGCAATTTGCCGACAGGCCACAAAGACTATGGCTACACCTTC.

This clone turned up a few times. V is TRBV11-2 and J is TRBJ2-7; 7 nucleotides align to TRBD1. Germline values: CDR1 SGHAT, CDR2 FQNNGV. There are 14 residues in the CDR3. With V trimmed by 5 bases and J by 4 bases, 8 bases remained unmatched. CDR3 nucleotide sequence: TGTGCCAGCAGCCAGGACAGGAGAGGGTACGAGCAGTACTTC. Protein: CASSQDRRGYEQYF.

V usage is TRBV19 and J usage is TRBJ1-4; the D gene is possibly TRBD1 (5 bases). Germline V CDR1 and CDR2: LNHDA, SQIVND (reference sequence). V lost 9 bases, J lost 8 bases, and 10 bases lay in between. The length of the CDR3 is 11 residues. The CDR3 nucleotides read TGTGCCAGCTACCGGGGGGAAAAACTGTTTTTT. Translating it yields CASYRGEKLFF.

The V call is TRBV23-1, the J call TRBJ1-4; possibly TRBD1 for D (5 bases). TRBV23-1 counts as an open reading frame of uncertain function. This CDR3 comprises 16 residues. The V end lost 0 bases, the J end lost 8 bases, and 16 bases lay between the germline ends. Here the CDR3 reads CASSQSARGEIEKLFF. In DNA, the CDR3 is TGCGCCAGCAGTCAATCAGCTCGGGGGGAAATCGAAAAACTGTTTTTT.

V gene TRBV30 combines with J gene TRBJ1-2; TRBD1 matches 7 bases. CDR3 length equals 15 residues. V gave up 0 bases and J gave up 7 bases; unmatched junction bases: 11. Germline lookup yields CDR1 GTSNPN and CDR2 SVGIG (reference sequence). This chain's CDR3 is CAWSVLTGSFSGYTF. CDR3 nucleotide sequence: TGTGCCTGGAGTGTACTGACAGGGTCCTTTAGTGGCTACACCTTC.

V and J are TRBV5-1 and TRBJ1-2, with unresolved D. The V and J ends lost 6 bases and 8 bases respectively, with 17 bases between them. Germline V lookup: CDR1 SGHRS, CDR2 YFSETQ. The CDR3 spans 13 residues. CDR3 nucleotide sequence: TGCGCCAGCACCAATTTCGAGTCCGAAGGCTACACCTTC. Protein sequence: CASTNFESEGYTF.

The chain couples TRBV2 to TRBJ2-7, with D possibly TRBD2 on 6 matching bases. Germline CDR1 and CDR2: SNHLY and FYNNEI. V lost 4 bases to trimming and J lost 4 bases, with 17 bases between them. CDR3 length equals 15 residues. The CDR3 here is CASSVGRGGGYEQYF. CDR3 coding DNA: TGTGCCAGCAGTGTCGGTCGGGGAGGTGGATACGAGCAGTACTTC.

This chain joins TRBV7-2 and TRBJ2-1; maybe TRBD2 (5 bases). There are 16 residues in the CDR3. Trimming shortened V by 5 bases and J by 6 bases, and 20 bases separated the two germline ends. CDR1 SGHTA and CDR2 FQGNSA come from the germline V gene. This chain's CDR3 is CASSGTGVWDSNEQFF. CDR3 coding DNA: TGTGCCAGCAGCGGCACCGGGGTCTGGGATTCCAATGAGCAGTTCTTC.

This chain links TRBV5-6 with TRBJ2-1; 7 nucleotides align to TRBD2. Germline CDR1 is SGHDT and CDR2 is YYEEEE. The length of the CDR3 is 17 residues. Trimming cost V 2 bases and J 4 bases; bases outside gene matches: 12. The CDR3 region is CASSLKRWSGKYNEQFF. CDR3 coding DNA: TGTGCCAGCAGCTTAAAGAGATGGAGCGGGAAGTACAATGAGCAGTTCTTC.

This rearrangement joins TRBV19 to TRBJ2-1, with 7 bases fitting TRBD1. Germline values: CDR1 LNHDA, CDR2 SQIVND (reference sequence). J was trimmed by 5 bases and V by 2 bases; bases with no gene match: 3. There are 14 residues in the CDR3. The CDR3 DNA reads TGTGCCAGTAGTATATATGGGACAGACAATGAGCAGTTCTTC. Protein product: CASSIYGTDNEQFF. Based on the CDR3 plus reference TRBV19 and TRBJ2-1, the full variable domain is DGGITQSPKYLFRKEGQNVTLSCEQNLNHDAMYWYRQDPGQGLRLIYYSQIVNDFQKGDIAEGYSVSREKKESFPLTVTSAQKNPTAFYLCASSIYGTDNEQFFGPGTRLTVL.

The gene calls are TRBV12-3 or TRBV12-4 and TRBJ2-1, with TRBD2 identical over 9 bases. The CDR3 contains 13 residues. The junction had 1 base not matched to a gene; V was cut back by 2 bases and J by 8 bases. The CDR3 loop is CASSLRGGDEQFF. DNA of the CDR3: TGTGCCAGCAGTTTACGCGGGGGGGATGAGCAGTTCTTC.

This rearrangement joins TRBV16 to TRBJ1-5; 8 bases agree with TRBD1. After removal of 0 bases from V and 1 base from J, the junction contained 5 bases not matched to a gene. CDR3 length: 17 amino acids. Germline V gene data show CDR1 as KGHSY and CDR2 as FQNENV. The CDR3 DNA reads as TGTGCCAGCAGCCAATCACGTCAGGGGGCAAGCAATCAGCCCCAGCATTTT. It codes for CASSQSRQGASNQPQHF.

The rearrangement links TRBV10-3 to TRBJ2-1; D gene unclear. The CDR3 extends over 12 amino acids. V lost 6 bases and J 8 bases, leaving 11 bases between the germline ends. Germline V gene sequence: CDR1 ENHRY, CDR2 SYGVKD. The CDR3 here is CAISHPGYEQFF. As DNA, the CDR3 is TGTGCCATCAGCCACCCCGGGTATGAGCAGTTCTTC.

The V call is TRBV27, the J call TRBJ2-5; D remains unclear. CDR1 and CDR2 from the germline V gene are MNHEY and SMNVEV (reference sequence). This CDR3 is built from 12 residues. The V end lost 2 bases, the J end lost 4 bases, and 5 bases lay between the germline ends. The CDR3 loop is CASSLQSETQYF. The CDR3 region has the DNA TGTGCCAGCAGTTTACAGTCAGAGACCCAGTACTTC.

The chain joins TRBV6-1 to TRBJ2-1; 15 nucleotides align to TRBD2. From germline, CDR1 is MNHNS and CDR2 SASEGT. The CDR3 is 18 amino acids. The V and J ends lost 2 bases and 7 bases, in that order; junction bases with no gene match: 9. CDR3 in amino acids: CASSEPGLAGGGRNEQFF. The CDR3 DNA reads as TGTGCCAGCAGTGAACCGGGACTAGCGGGGGGCGGGAGGAATGAGCAGTTCTTC.

The chain combines TRBV9 with TRBJ2-1, with TRBD2 matching 14 bases. Germline assignment: CDR1 SGDLS and CDR2 YYNGEE. The CDR3 covers 19 residues. J was trimmed by 1 base and V by 6 bases; bases with no gene match: 12. The CDR3 nucleotides are TGTGCCAGCACCCAAGACGGGACTAGCGGGAGTTGGTCCTACAATGAGCAGTTCTTC. This translates into CASTQDGTSGSWSYNEQFF.

J is TRBJ1-4 and V is TRBV7-6; TRBD1 is a possible D gene (6 bases). Germline V CDR1 and CDR2: SGHVS, FNYEAQ. CDR3 length equals 16 residues. Trimming left V 5 bases short and J 7 bases short, with 20 bases between. The chain's CDR3 is CASSPSSSGGFEKLFF. In nucleotides, the CDR3 is TGTGCCAGCAGCCCATCCTCCTCGGGGGGCTTTGAAAAACTGTTTTTT.

The V call is TRBV7-9, the J call TRBJ2-7, with D perhaps matching TRBD1 (6 bases). This CDR3 has 14 amino acids. V lost 2 bases and J lost 5, with 13 bases in between. The germline gives CDR1 SEHNR, CDR2 FQNEAQ (reference sequence). For the CDR3, the DNA is TGTGCCAGCAGCTTACAGACAGGTGTGGACGAGCAGTACTTC. Translating it yields CASSLQTGVDEQYF.

The rearrangement joins TRBV5-1 to TRBJ2-3, with 8 nucleotides matching TRBD1. Trimming at V came to 2 bases and at J to 4 bases, leaving 6 bases not matched to a gene. The CDR3 consists of 15 residues. CDR1 and CDR2 from the germline V gene are SGHRS and YFSETQ. This chain's CDR3 is CASSFGQGLSDTQYF. In nucleotides, the CDR3 is TGCGCCAGCAGCTTCGGACAGGGTTTATCAGATACGCAGTATTTT.

This clone has only a few counts. This CDR3 reads CASSPGGQGRGNEQFF. DNA for the CDR3: TGTGCCAGCTCACCAGGGGGACAGGGGAGAGGCAATGAGCAGTTCTTC. The gene calls are TRBV18 and TRBJ2-1, with 10 bases that match TRBD1. CDR1 and CDR2 from the germline V gene are KGHSH and LQKENI. The CDR3 covers 16 residues. Trimming removed 2 bases from V and 6 bases from J; junction bases left unmatched: 7.

The chain has TRBV12-3 or TRBV12-4 and TRBJ2-5; TRBD2 matches 8 bases. Trimming took 3 bases from V and 5 from J; bases not matched to a gene: 2. The CDR3 contains 13 residues. CDR3 in amino acids: CASSFGGRETQYF. The CDR3 coding sequence is TGTGCCAGCAGTTTTGGCGGGAGGGAGACCCAGTACTTC.

This clone is a singleton in its sample. The CDR3 here is CSVSGSGYEQFF. The CDR3 DNA sequence: TGCAGCGTTAGCGGGAGTGGATATGAGCAGTTCTTC. V gene TRBV29-1 combines with J gene TRBJ2-1, with TRBD2 matching 8 bases. In germline, CDR1 is SQVTM, CDR2 ANQGSEA. V trimming: 5 bases; J trimming: 8 bases; junction bases outside the gene matches: 5. The CDR3 is made up of 12 amino acids.

V is TRBV7-9 and J is TRBJ2-7, with D uncertain. V was trimmed by 2 bases and J by 5 bases, leaving 7 bases between them. The CDR3 totals 12 residues. Germline-derived CDR1 and CDR2 are SEHNR and FQNEAQ (reference sequence). The CDR3 is CASSLNQNEQYF. CDR3 sequence (DNA): TGTGCCAGCAGCTTAAATCAAAACGAGCAGTACTTC.

The chain couples TRBV27 to TRBJ2-1; tentatively, D is TRBD1 (6 bases). The ends were cut back, 3 bases at V and 4 bases at J, with 22 bases in the middle. The CDR3 has 18 residues. CDR1 is MNHEY, CDR2 SMNVEV, per germline (reference sequence). Here the CDR3 reads CASSFKVGRTQGYNEQFF. CDR3 DNA: TGTGCCAGCAGTTTTAAGGTCGGAAGGACCCAGGGGTACAATGAGCAGTTCTTC.

The CDR3, as DNA: TGTGCCAGCAGCGCTCCTGAGGGGGGGGTTAGAGAGACCCAGTACTTC. It yields the protein CASSAPEGGVRETQYF. The V gene is TRBV7-2, the J gene TRBJ2-5, with D possibly being TRBD2 (7 bases). The V end was cut by 5 bases, the J end by 4 bases, with 20 bases between. From germline, CDR1 is SGHTA and CDR2 FQGNSA. This CDR3 spans 16 amino acids.

CDR3 DNA: TGTGCCAGCAGCCAAGAACTGACCATGAGGTACATGAACACTGAAGCTTTCTTT. Encoded protein: CASSQELTMRYMNTEAFF. V and J are TRBV14 and TRBJ1-1; D call uncertain. This CDR3 has 18 amino acids. V was pared by 0 bases and J by 0 bases, with 17 bases between. Germline CDR1 and CDR2: SGHDN and FVKESK.

The chain is built from TRBV5-1 and TRBJ2-1, with a possible D match to TRBD1 (6 bases). Trimming cost V 0 bases and J 5 bases, with 24 bases left between them. The length of the CDR3 is 19 residues. Germline CDR1 reads SGHRS; CDR2 reads YFSETQ. The CDR3 reads CASSLAVVIGGDRNNEQFF. The CDR3 nucleotides read TGCGCCAGCAGCTTGGCCGTAGTAATTGGGGGCGATCGAAACAATGAGCAGTTCTTC.

This clone appeared once. The CDR3 DNA reads as TGTGCCAGTAGTTCCCCGGATTGGAGGACCCAGTACTTC. Residues: CASSSPDWRTQYF. V and J are TRBV19 and TRBJ2-5, with unresolved D. Germline V gene data show CDR1 as LNHDA and CDR2 as SQIVND (reference sequence). The CDR3 contains 13 residues. V was trimmed by 5 bases and J by 7 bases, leaving 14 bases between them.

The rearrangement uses TRBV29-1 and TRBJ1-2; D is undetermined. The CDR3 length is 9 residues. The V and J ends lost 3 bases and 10 bases respectively, with 6 bases between them. The germline CDR1 and CDR2 sequences are SQVTM and ANQGSEA. In DNA form, the CDR3 reads TGCAGCGTTGAGGGCACCTACACCTTC. Protein product: CSVEGTYTF.

The chain uses TRBV5-1 and TRBJ1-4; D gene uncertain. Germline loops: CDR1 SGHRS, CDR2 YFSETQ. The CDR3 is made up of 16 amino acids. Deletions cut 4 bases from V and 7 bases from J, with 20 bases between. This CDR3 is CASSPTMPQKGEKLFF. For the CDR3, the DNA is TGCGCCAGCAGCCCAACTATGCCCCAGAAAGGTGAAAAACTGTTTTTT.

This sequence joins TRBV6-5 and TRBJ2-1; TRBD1 matches at 10 bases. With 6 bases clipped from V and 3 bases from J, the junction kept 5 bases outside the gene matches. The V gene's germline CDR1 is MNHEY and CDR2 SVGAGI. CDR3 size: 15 residues. CDR3 nucleotides: TGTGCCAGCAGCCTCGGACAGGGGGTCTACAATGAGCAGTTCTTC. Protein: CASSLGQGVYNEQFF.

This clone was observed a few times. The chain employs TRBV12-3 or TRBV12-4 and TRBJ2-3, with D possibly being TRBD2 (6 bases). The CDR3 sequence is 12 residues long. Trimming took 11 bases from V and 8 from J, leaving 17 bases between them. CDR3 nucleotide sequence: TGTGCCTGCTGCCGTGGGGGAGGTACGCAGTATTTT. Protein: CACCRGGGTQYF.